This T cell receptor beta chain was sequenced in a study of somatic mutations in cytotoxic T cells in rheumatoid arthritis. TCRdb's copy holds only in-frame clones and misses some; the assay was immunoSEQ multiplex PCR. The table lists some 30,000 clones, more than 85% of them singletons, with about 10% in the top ten. Germline V lookup: CDR1 MDHEN, CDR2 SYDVKM. V was clipped by 4 bases and J by 0 bases, with 3 bases between them. The CDR3 loop spans 12 amino acids. This clonotype was sampled from an adult with rheumatoid arthritis. Input material: CD8+ T cells sorted from blood. The chain employs TRBV28 and TRBJ2-5; D is undetermined. CDR3 protein: CASSYNQETQYF. The DNA for the CDR3 is TGTGCCAGCAGTTACAACCAAGAGACCCAGTACTTC. The whole variable domain, filled in from reference TRBV28 and TRBJ2-5, reads DVKVTQSSRYLVKRTGEKVFLECVQDMDHENMFWYRQDPGLGLRLIYFSYDVKMKEKGDIPEGYSVSREKKERFSLILESASTNQTSMYLCASSYNQETQYFGPGTRLLVL.